This T cell receptor beta chain was retrieved from a study of cytomegalovirus exposure and HLA in healthy donors. Worth noting for this clone: Its antigen is undetermined.

The CDR3 is made up of 13 amino acids. In germline, CDR1 is SGHAT, CDR2 FQNNGV. The germline V and J ends were trimmed by 0 bases and 14 bases, with 14 bases remaining between them. Findings and limits, study-wide: Accurate HLA-A and HLA-B prediction from TCR beta sequences was reported for most subjects. Rare TCR sequences dominated, though some public TCRs recurred in many donors. For cytomegalovirus status, the classifier reportedly gave diagnoses with high specificity and sensitivity.

The PCR employed 60 Vbeta primers together with 13 Jbeta primers. Profiled with immunoSEQ multiplex PCR; TCRdb holds only in-frame clones, not every one. Of approximately 150,000 clones listed, around 80% are singletons. The chain combines TRBV11-2 with TRBJ2-1, with D maybe TRBD1 (5 bases). The receptor's source is a man between 25 and 39 years old in good health and CMV-seropositive. The sample was PBMCs. CDR3 loop: CASSLERGGKEFF. CDR3 sequence (DNA): TGTGCCAGCAGCTTAGAAAGGGGCGGTAAGGAGTTCTTC.